This paragraph reports one TCR beta chain. This sample is part of a study of regulatory T cells in long-lasting Graves disease. Through Arm-PCR of CDR3 regions and iRepertoire HTBI primers, TCR beta libraries were built. TCRdb processed the multiplex PCR reads anew with MiXCR; each CDR3 protein has one entry. Found here are about 430,000 distinct CDR3 sequences, approximately 15% of them singletons; the top ten hold about 7.8%. Time point noted: newly diagnosed GD, antithyroid drugs for less than 3 months. Extracted RNA from PBMCs served as the source of the TCR library. The same data also contributed to another study, on T cells in Graves' hyperthyroidism and ophthalmopathy. From that report: First-round RT-PCR with HTBI primers amplified the TCR CDR3 region.

The TCR originated in a middle-aged woman with Graves disease. The sample was peripheral blood mononuclear cells (PBMCs), taken at new diagnosis, from a patient treated with antithyroid drugs.

In DNA form, the CDR3 reads TGTGCCAGCAGCTTGGAGGCTAGCCTCGGGGAGCTGTTTTTT. Its protein is CASSLEASLGELFF. The chain combines TRBV7-9 with TRBJ2-2; perhaps TRBD2 as D (5 bases). The germline V gene encodes CDR1 SEHNR and CDR2 FQNEAQ (reference sequence). Trimming removed 3 bases at V and 7 bases at J, with 12 bases between. The CDR3 totals 14 residues.